A single sample is the source of the 32 T cell receptor delta chains below, sequenced in a study of γδ T cells in repeated Plasmodium falciparum infection (dated by TCRdb to 2020 to 2022). Vgamma9/Vdelta2+ and Vdelta2-negative gammadelta T cell populations were flow-sorted from peripheral blood mononuclear cells for bulk TCR repertoire analysis. Libraries were made using multiplex PCR. The listed sequencing device is Illumina MiSeq. Identical DNA sequences were merged into single rows after TCRdb reprocessed the public reads with CATT. Here the sample has tens of thousands of delta-chain clones; 1.5% to 2% occur a single time. The top ten hold approximately 15% of the sample. Sequenced sample: gamma-delta T cells from blood. The receptors derive from a pool of human donors (malaria-infected and uninfected, not separated).

A note on this clone: This DNA's translation and the protein TCRdb lists, from a much larger clone, do not match at residue 8, likely due to a read error; the protein shown is translated from the DNA. The rearrangement uses TRDV1 and TRDJ1; TRDD3 agrees at 9 bases. J was trimmed by 7 bases and V by 4 bases; bases with no gene match: 28. The length of the CDR3 is 21 residues. Per the germline V gene, CDR1 is TSWWSYY and CDR2 is QGS. CDR3 bases: TGTGCTCTTGGGGGCTGTTCCTCCCCGTCCGTGATACTGGGGGACCGGCTTAAACTCATCTTT. Protein: CALGGCSSPSVILGDRLKLIF.

This clone was seen a few times. TCRdb's protein, taken from a much larger clone, differs from this DNA's translation at residue 23, likely owing to a read error; the protein displayed comes from the DNA. V usage is TRAV38-2/DV8 and J usage is TRDJ1; the D is unclear. The J gene, absent from TCRdb, was called here by matching the DNA to germline. The V gene's germline CDR1 is TSESDYY and CDR2 QEAYKQQN. The CDR3 has 26 amino acids. CDR3 sequence: CAYRAYLALLPPGSKVVFRYTDRLIF. DNA of the CDR3: TGTGCTTATCGGGCGTACCTAGCGCTCCTGCCTCCCGGGTCAAAAGTGGTATTCAGGTACACCGATAGACTCATCTTT.

This clone turned up a few times. For this DNA, TCRdb reports the protein of a much larger clone, which diverges at residue 8, most likely from a read error; the protein presented here is translated directly from the DNA. The chain links TRDV1 to TRDJ1, with 10 bases identical to TRDD3. Matching the DNA to germline supplied the J gene, which TCRdb does not give. The germline CDR1 and CDR2 sequences are TSWWSYY and QGS. The CDR3 sequence is 21 residues long. With 3 bases clipped from V and 0 bases from J, the junction kept 19 bases outside the gene matches. The CDR3 protein is CALGDPPPSRDWGMYTDKLIF. The CDR3 coding sequence is TGTGCTCTTGGGGATCCTCCTCCCTCCCGGGACTGGGGGATGTACACCGATAAACTCATCTTT.

A few counts support this clone. TCRdb's entry gives the protein of a much larger clone, which mismatches this DNA's translation at residue 11, likely from a read error; the protein reported here is translated from the DNA. The V and J genes are TRDV1 and TRDJ1; 11 positions match TRDD3. The CDR3 length is 23 residues. CDR1 and CDR2 (germline): TSWWSYY, QGS. V shed 1 base, J shed 5 bases, and the junction held 27 bases outside the gene matches. The CDR3 protein is CALGEPGFLSSLLGDIKTDKLIF. CDR3 nucleotides: TGTGCTCTTGGGGAACCTGGCTTCCTTTCAAGCCTACTGGGGGATATAAAAACGGATAAACTCATCTTT.

CDR3 amino acids: CALGELVRILGDTGDKLIF. CDR3 DNA sequence: TGTGCTCTTGGGGAACTGGTCCGAATACTGGGGGATACCGGGGATAAACTCATCTTT. The chain employs TRDV1 and TRDJ1, with TRDD3 identical over 12 bases. TCRdb carries no J gene annotation; the J gene was assigned here by matching the DNA with germline. This CDR3 comprises 19 residues. Germline V gene sequence: CDR1 TSWWSYY, CDR2 QGS. V was pared by 0 bases and J by 5 bases, with 13 bases of the junction left unmatched.

The sample holds many counts of this clone. This may come from a read error, since a much larger clone is one base off. This sample includes further DNA sequences coding for the same CDR3. The chain employs TRDV2 and TRDJ1; D gene uncertain. The length of the CDR3 is 14 residues. Looked up from germline, CDR1 is GEAIGNYY and CDR2 is EKD. The CDR3 nucleotides read TGTGCATGTGACACCCCTTTTGTAGTGGAAGTACTCATCTTT. Protein product: CACDTPFVVEVLIF.

As concerns this clone: TCRdb assigns this DNA the protein of a much larger clone, which departs from its translation at residues 16 and 17; this likely reflects a read error, and the protein shown comes from translating the DNA. The gene calls are TRDV1 and TRDJ1; 9 positions agree with TRDD3. The J gene, not given by TCRdb, was assigned here from a germline match of the nucleotide sequence. Germline V gives CDR1 TSWWSYY, CDR2 QGS. The V segment lost 4 bases and the J segment 7 bases; nucleotides outside the gene matches: 28. This CDR3 has 21 amino acids. The DNA for the CDR3 is TGTGCTCTTGGGGCGCGTTCCCCTGTTTGGGGCAGGGAACTGGGGGAGCGTAAACTCATCTTT. Translating it yields CALGARSPVWGRELGERKLIF.

This clone came up a few times. Translating this DNA gives a protein that differs at residue 6 from the TCRdb one, which belongs to a much larger clone; a read error is likely, and the protein shown is this translation. V gene TRDV1 combines with J gene TRDJ1, with 8 bases lining up with TRDD3. Here the J gene was assigned by germline matching of the DNA, as TCRdb has none. This CDR3 has 19 amino acids. The trim removed 8 bases at V and 5 bases at J, leaving 25 bases unmatched. CDR1 is TSWWSYY, CDR2 QGS, per germline. The CDR3 DNA follows: TGTGCTCTTAAATTCCACCGAACGGTACTGGGGGCCCGCACGGATAAACTCATCTTT. Its protein is CALKFHRTVLGARTDKLIF.

There are a few counts of this clone. This likely traces to a read error, being one base from a far larger clone. The same CDR3 is also encoded by other DNA sequences in this sample. CDR3 sequence reads: CACDTGPWGLYTDKLIF. CDR3 nucleotides: TGTGCCTGTGACACCGGGCCCTGGGGGCTTTACACCGATAAACTCATCTTC. The V gene is listed as TRDV2; no J gene was called; the table calls TRDD3, which could not be checked here. This CDR3 comprises 17 residues. From germline, CDR1 is GEAIGNYY and CDR2 EKD.

This clone came up many times. The protein TCRdb gives is from a much larger clone and does not agree with this DNA's translation at residue 10, likely a read error; the protein shown here comes from the DNA. Other DNA sequences from this sample encode an identical CDR3 as well. This chain uses TRDV1 with TRDJ1; 10 positions match TRDD3. Germline values: CDR1 TSWWSYY, CDR2 QGS. V lost 5 bases to trimming and J lost 7 bases; unmatched junction nucleotides: 19. The CDR3 is made up of 18 amino acids. In DNA, the CDR3 is TGTGCTCTTGGGAGCGCCAAGGGGATCCGGGGGATACGAAGTAAACTCATCTTT. Protein: CALGSAKGIRGIRSKLIF.

Concerning this clone: The mismatch at residue 5 between this DNA's translation and the TCRdb protein of a much larger clone likely reflects a read error; the protein shown is translated from the DNA. The chain carries TRDV1 and TRDJ1, with 9 bases aligning to TRDD3. Germline CDR1 reads TSWWSYY; CDR2 reads QGS. The CDR3 contains 21 residues. CDR3 amino acids: CALGKLRPGGLGTLRTDKLIF. CDR3 nucleotide sequence: TGTGCTCTTGGGAAACTCCGCCCTGGGGGATTAGGAACTTTACGAACCGATAAACTCATCTTT.

As concerns this clone: The protein recorded in TCRdb matches a much larger clone and deviates from this DNA's translation at residue 7, suggesting a read error; the protein here is obtained by translating the DNA. This chain connects TRDV2 to TRDJ1; 8 nucleotides agree with TRDD3. The J gene, left out of TCRdb, was set here by checking the DNA against germline. The CDR3 is 21 residues long. In germline, CDR1 is GEAIGNYY, CDR2 EKD. Unmatched junction bases numbered 21, after V lost 1 base and J lost 0 bases. CDR3 DNA sequence: TGTGCCTGTGACACGAAGGGGCGGCTGGGGGACTCCATGGCGTACACCGATAAACTCATCTTT. It yields the protein CACDTKGRLGDSMAYTDKLIF.

This clone was counted between two and nine times. The TCRdb record carries a much larger clone's protein, which differs from this DNA's translation at residue 20; a read error is the likely cause, and the protein listed here is the DNA translation. No call exists for the J gene, whereas the V gene is TRDV2; TRDD3 was called by the table and not checked on the DNA. Germline-derived CDR1 and CDR2 are GEAIGNYY and EKD. The CDR3 has 21 amino acids. As DNA, the CDR3 is TGTGCCTGTGACCCTATGATTCCCCACCGGGGGATACGAAGATCCTACTCGAAACTCACCTTT. It translates to CACDPMIPHRGIRRSYSKLTF.

Notes on this clone: The translation of this DNA and the TCRdb protein of a much larger clone differ at residue 6, probably owing to a read error; the protein shown here is translated from the DNA. The CDR3 sequence is CACDSHTTGGSDKLIF. The CDR3 DNA is TGTGCCTGTGACTCCCATACTACGGGCGGCTCCGATAAACTCATCTTT. V gene TRDV2 combines with J gene TRDJ1; D is uncertain. Trimming pared 3 bases from V and 3 bases from J, leaving 19 bases between. The V gene's germline CDR1 is GEAIGNYY and CDR2 EKD. The CDR3 loop spans 16 amino acids.

This clone was picked up many times. It differs at one base from a far larger clone, so likely a read error. Other DNA sequences within the sample encode an identical CDR3. The CDR3 sequence is CALGVPSWVYKLIF. CDR3 DNA: TGTGCTCTTGGGGTCCCTTCATGGGTCTATAAACTCATCTTT. This chain uses TRDV1 with TRDJ1; the D gene is possibly TRDD2 (5 bases). The CDR3 totals 14 residues. V was pared by 4 bases and J by 6 bases, with 15 bases between. CDR1 is TSWWSYY and CDR2 is QGS in the germline V gene.

This clone has more than one count but fewer than ten. TCRdb's protein for this DNA is that of a much larger clone and differs from the translation at residue 3, likely a read error; the protein shown is the DNA translation. The rearrangement uses TRDV2 and TRDJ1, with 13 bases aligning to TRDD3. TCRdb supplies no J gene; here it was assigned by aligning the nucleotide sequence to germline. Germline V CDR1 and CDR2: GEAIGNYY, EKD. The CDR3 extends over 20 amino acids. Here the CDR3 reads CARDTPKTIPDWGIRLELIF. In DNA form, the CDR3 reads TGTGCCCGTGACACCCCTAAGACCATCCCTGACTGGGGGATACGGTTGGAACTCATCTTT.

This clone turned up a few times. TCRdb shows a much larger clone's protein in place of this DNA's translation, and the two differ at residue 4, likely through a read error; the protein shown is translated from the DNA. The rearrangement uses TRDV1 and TRDJ1; D not resolved. No J gene was available from TCRdb, and it was assigned here by a germline match of the DNA. Germline V gives CDR1 TSWWSYY, CDR2 QGS. This CDR3 region has 14 residues. CDR3 protein: CALREIEYTDKLIF. Here the CDR3 DNA reads TGTGCTCTTAGGGAGATAGAGTACACCGATAAACTCATCTTT.

This clone was observed a handful of times. With only one base between it and a far larger clone, this is likely a read error. Other DNA sequences of this sample code for an identical CDR3. The V gene is TRDV1, the J gene TRDJ1; D might be TRDD3 (6 bases). The J gene, left out of TCRdb, was set here by checking the DNA against germline. Per the germline V gene, CDR1 is TSWWSYY and CDR2 is QGS. Trimming removed 2 bases from V and 0 bases from J, with 34 bases in between. The CDR3 is made up of 23 amino acids. The CDR3 sequence: CALGETSVLGRLGITTYTDKLIF. The DNA for the CDR3 is TGTGCTCTTGGGGAAACTTCGGTTCTAGGGAGATTGGGGATTACTACGTACACCGATAAACTCATCTTT.

This clone was recorded a few times. The protein that TCRdb holds for this DNA derives from a much larger clone and differs from the translated DNA at residue 12, which likely indicates a read error; the protein shown here is translated from the DNA. This chain's CDR3 is CALGLSFHPMGERRPLIF. CDR3 DNA: TGTGCTCTTGGGTTATCATTCCATCCGATGGGGGAGAGAAGACCCCTGATCTTT. The chain has TRDV1 and TRDJ4; TRDD3 agrees at 7 bases. The V and J ends lost 5 bases and 2 bases, in that order; junction bases with no gene match: 20. The CDR3 has 18 amino acids. CDR1 and CDR2 (germline): TSWWSYY, QGS.

In the case of this clone: The protein TCRdb lists belongs to a much larger clone and differs from this DNA's translation at residue 21, which points to a read error; the protein shown is made from the DNA. The chain employs TRDV1 and TRDJ1, with 13 bases fitting TRDD3. CDR3 length: 25 amino acids. Germline V lookup: CDR1 TSWWSYY, CDR2 QGS. Here the CDR3 DNA reads TGTGCTCTTGGGGAACCCCACAGGCTTCCTGTACGTACTGGGGGATACGCCGGGTACACCGGTAAACTCATCTTT. Its translation is CALGEPHRLPVRTGGYAGYTGKLIF.

This clone was detected many times. CDR3 region: CALGELIIIGSYWGILGPSLTAQLFF. The CDR3 nucleotides are TGTGCTCTTGGGGAACTAATAATCATCGGGTCGTACTGGGGGATACTGGGCCCCTCTTTGACAGCACAACTCTTCTTT. The V gene is TRDV1, the J gene TRDJ2; TRDD3 matches 12 bases. With V trimmed by 0 bases and J by 0 bases, 26 bases remained unmatched. The CDR3 has 26 amino acids. The germline V gene has CDR1 TSWWSYY and CDR2 QGS.

Remarks on this clone: The protein TCRdb lists belongs to a much larger clone and differs from this DNA's translation at residue 11, which points to a read error; the protein shown is made from the DNA. This chain joins TRDV1 and TRDJ1; the D gene is possibly TRDD3 (6 bases). From germline, CDR1 is TSWWSYY and CDR2 QGS. V lost 4 bases and J lost 0, with 24 bases in between. The CDR3 extends over 19 amino acids. This CDR3 reads CALGGGVLRIHSYTDKLIF. The CDR3 bases are TGTGCTCTTGGGGGGGGCGTCCTCAGGATACACTCGTACACCGATAAACTCATCTTT.

Details on this clone: This DNA translates differently at residue 8 from the TCRdb protein, which is that of a much larger clone; a read error is likely, and the protein shown is the DNA's own translation. The chain employs TRAV36/DV7 and TRDJ1; D perhaps matches TRDD3 (9 bases). Per the germline V gene, CDR1 is VTNFRS and CDR2 is LTSSGIE (reference sequence). CDR3 length equals 30 residues. V shed 7 bases and J shed 0 bases, with 64 bases lying between them. In DNA, the CDR3 is TGTGCTTATACCTTCCTAGACGACGTGTGGGATTCTGCAAGGGGATACGCTTATCCACCTACCTGCTCGTACACCGATAAACTCATCTTT. Protein: CAYTFLDDVWDSARGYAYPPTCSYTDKLIF.

This clone has just a few counts. A much larger clone lies one base from this, so it may be a read error. This chain uses TRDV1 with TRDJ1, with D perhaps TRDD2 or TRDD3 (7 bases each). Germline matching of the DNA provided the J gene here, since TCRdb leaves it blank. Trimming took off 4 bases at V and 2 bases at J, with 35 bases between the two ends. Per germline, CDR1 TSWWSYY and CDR2 QGS. The CDR3 is 22 residues long. CDR3 region: CALGVPIPTRGWGLRRTDKLIF. The CDR3, as DNA: TGTGCTCTTGGGGTGCCTATTCCTACGAGGGGCTGGGGGTTAAGGAGAACCGATAAACTCATCTTT.

In this sample, this clone turned up many times. A far larger clone lies a single base away; this is likely a read error. Within the sample, other DNA sequences also encode this same CDR3. The rearrangement joins TRDV1 to TRDJ1; D is possibly TRDD3 (6 bases). The J gene is not listed in TCRdb, so it was assigned here from a DNA match to germline. Per the germline V gene, CDR1 is TSWWSYY and CDR2 is QGS. Between the trimmed V and J ends, which lost 2 bases and 0 bases, there was a span of 22 bases. The CDR3 spans 19 residues. The CDR3 sequence is CALGEGAGARRGYTDKLIF. CDR3 DNA sequence: TGTGCTCTTGGGGAAGGCGCTGGGGCCCGGAGAGGATACACCGATAAACTCATCTTT.

This clone was picked up many times. The rearrangement uses TRDV1 and TRDJ1, with 12 bases identical to TRDD3. The CDR3 loop spans 22 amino acids. The V and J ends lost 5 bases and 4 bases, in that order; junction bases with no gene match: 26. The V gene's germline CDR1 is TSWWSYY and CDR2 QGS. CDR3 protein: CALGISFPFLYWGIQDVDKLIF. CDR3 DNA sequence: TGTGCTCTTGGGATATCCTTTCCCTTCCTATACTGGGGGATACAAGATGTCGATAAACTCATCTTT.

This clone was seen a handful of times. The protein in TCRdb stems from a much larger clone and differs at residue 15 from this DNA's translation, likely a read error; here the protein is translated from the DNA. The J gene is TRDJ1, the V gene TRDV1; TRDD3 agrees at 8 bases. V was pared by 0 bases and J by 4 bases, with 19 bases of the junction left unmatched. The CDR3 loop spans 20 amino acids. Germline assignment: CDR1 TSWWSYY and CDR2 QGS. CDR3 coding DNA: TGTGCTCTTGGGGAACTCTGCGAGTCCCCTGGGGGACCGTACATCGATAAACTCATCTTT. Amino acids: CALGELCESPGGPYIDKLIF.

This clone was observed many times. For this DNA, TCRdb reports the protein of a much larger clone, which diverges at residue 14, most likely from a read error; the protein presented here is translated directly from the DNA. The CDR3 here is CALGETRAAYTDKFIF. In DNA, the CDR3 is TGTGCTCTTGGGGAAACAAGGGCCGCGTACACCGATAAATTCATCTTT. No call exists for the J gene, whereas the V gene is TRDV1; TRDD3 is the table's D call, not checked against the DNA. Germline assignment: CDR1 TSWWSYY and CDR2 QGS. The CDR3 loop spans 16 amino acids.

Only a few counts were recorded for this clone. Translating this DNA gives a protein that differs at residue 9 from the TCRdb one, which belongs to a much larger clone; a read error is likely, and the protein shown is this translation. This chain uses TRDV1 with TRDJ3; perhaps TRDD3 as D (5 bases). The J gene is absent in TCRdb and was assigned here via DNA matching to germline. The V gene's germline CDR1 is TSWWSYY and CDR2 QGS. V gave up 4 bases and J gave up 0 bases, with 40 bases separating them. This CDR3 is built from 27 residues. The CDR3 here is CALGVLTTNRAWRIDGITSWDTRQMFF. DNA for the CDR3: TGTGCTCTTGGGGTCCTCACTACCAACCGTGCGTGGCGGATAGACGGAATAACCTCCTGGGACACCCGACAGATGTTTTTC.

This clone was seen at least ten times. Since a far larger clone is one base different, this is likely a read error. The sample holds other DNA sequences that translate to the same CDR3. The chain employs TRDV2 and TRDJ1; TRDD3 aligns across 13 bases. This CDR3 spans 18 amino acids. CDR1 and CDR2 (germline): GEAIGNYY, EKD. CDR3 sequence: CACDPVLGDTGVTDKLIF. The CDR3, as DNA: TGTGCCTGTGATCCCGTACTGGGGGATACGGGGGTCACCGACAAACTCATCTTT.

Only a few counts were recorded for this clone. A read error is the likely source, as a far larger clone sits one nucleotide away. At the DNA level, this CDR3 is encoded by other sequences in the same sample as well. V is TRDV1 and J is TRDJ1; D is ambiguous. TCRdb gives no J gene; it was assigned here by matching the DNA to germline. Trimming cost V 3 bases and J 8 bases, with 25 bases left between them. The CDR3 sequence is 17 residues long. The germline gives CDR1 TSWWSYY, CDR2 QGS. The CDR3 loop reads CALGDTFQGGYNDKLIF. In nucleotides, the CDR3 is TGTGCTCTTGGGGATACATTCCAGGGAGGGTACAACGACAAACTCATCTTT.

This clone was seen more than once but under ten times. The protein in TCRdb stems from a much larger clone and differs at residue 25 from this DNA's translation, likely a read error; here the protein is translated from the DNA. V gene TRAV38-2/DV8 combines with J gene TRDJ1; 12 positions agree with TRDD3. TCRdb gives no J gene; it was assigned here by matching the DNA to germline. This CDR3 has 29 residues. Germline V gives CDR1 TSESDYY, CDR2 QEAYKQQN. V dropped 0 bases and J dropped 6; count of bases not matched to a gene: 45. The CDR3 reads CAYRSAPQPIPNRCQGPLGDTRWTNKLIF. In DNA, the CDR3 is TGTGCTTATAGGAGCGCACCTCAACCTATTCCTAACAGATGCCAGGGCCCCCTGGGGGATACGCGTTGGACCAATAAACTCATCTTT.